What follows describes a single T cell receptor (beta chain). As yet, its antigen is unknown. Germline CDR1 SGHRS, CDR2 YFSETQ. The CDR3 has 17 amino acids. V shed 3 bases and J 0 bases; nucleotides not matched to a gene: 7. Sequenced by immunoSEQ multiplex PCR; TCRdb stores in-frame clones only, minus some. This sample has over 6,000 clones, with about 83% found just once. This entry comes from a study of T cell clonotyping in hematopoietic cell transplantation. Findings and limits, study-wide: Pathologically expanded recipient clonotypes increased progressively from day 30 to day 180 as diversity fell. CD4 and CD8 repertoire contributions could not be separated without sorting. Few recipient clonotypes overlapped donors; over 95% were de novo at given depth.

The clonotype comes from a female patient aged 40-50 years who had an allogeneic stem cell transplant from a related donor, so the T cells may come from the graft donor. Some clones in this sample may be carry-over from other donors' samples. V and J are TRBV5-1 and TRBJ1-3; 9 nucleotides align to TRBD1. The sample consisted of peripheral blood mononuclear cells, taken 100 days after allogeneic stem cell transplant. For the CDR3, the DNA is TGCGCCAGCAGCTATGGGACAGGGCCATCCTCTGGAAACACCATATATTTT. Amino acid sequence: CASSYGTGPSSGNTIYF.